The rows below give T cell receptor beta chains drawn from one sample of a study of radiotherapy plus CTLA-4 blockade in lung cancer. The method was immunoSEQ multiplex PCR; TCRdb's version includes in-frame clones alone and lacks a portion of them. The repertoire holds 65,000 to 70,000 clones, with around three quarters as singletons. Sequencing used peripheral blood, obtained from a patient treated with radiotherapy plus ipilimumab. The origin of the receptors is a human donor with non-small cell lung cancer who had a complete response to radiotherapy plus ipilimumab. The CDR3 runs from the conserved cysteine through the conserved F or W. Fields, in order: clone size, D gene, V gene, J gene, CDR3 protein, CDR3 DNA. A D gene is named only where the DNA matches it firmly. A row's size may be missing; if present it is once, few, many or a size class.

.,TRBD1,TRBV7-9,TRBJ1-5,CASSQTGGNQPQHF,TGTGCCAGCAGCCAGACAGGGGGCAATCAGCCCCAGCATTTT
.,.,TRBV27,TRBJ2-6,CASSPDGSGANVLTF,TGTGCCAGCAGTCCGGACGGCTCTGGGGCCAACGTCCTGACTTTC
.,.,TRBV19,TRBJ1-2,CASSIVGMLYGYTF,TGTGCCAGTAGTATAGTAGGGATGCTCTATGGCTACACCTTC
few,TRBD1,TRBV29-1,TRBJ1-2,CSVGTPGGPYGYTF,TGCAGCGTCGGAACCCCAGGGGGGCCATATGGCTACACCTTC
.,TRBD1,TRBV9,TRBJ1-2,CASGGQFYGYTF,TGTGCCAGCGGGGGACAGTTCTATGGCTACACCTTC
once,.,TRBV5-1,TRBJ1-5,CASSLSSGENQPQHF,TGCGCCAGCAGCTTATCATCAGGGGAGAATCAGCCCCAGCATTTT
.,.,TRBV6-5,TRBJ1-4,CASRPRPPGEKLFF,TGTGCCAGCAGACCCAGACCGCCCGGTGAAAAACTGTTTTTT
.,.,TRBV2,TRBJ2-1,CATQEGAYNEQFF,TGTGCCACACAGGAAGGGGCCTACAATGAGCAGTTCTTC
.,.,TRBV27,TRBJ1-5,CASSLTGRDQPQHF,TGTGCCAGCAGTTTAACAGGGCGGGATCAGCCCCAGCATTTT
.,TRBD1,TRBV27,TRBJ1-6,CASSSPGQGSNSPLHF,TGTGCCAGCAGTTCACCGGGACAGGGGTCAAATTCACCCCTCCACTTT
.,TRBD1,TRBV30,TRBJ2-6,CAWSVRRTGVLSGANVLTF,TGTGCCTGGAGTGTACGGAGGACAGGGGTCCTCTCTGGGGCCAACGTCCTGACTTTC
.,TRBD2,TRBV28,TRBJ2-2,CASRGGTNTGELFF,TGTGCCAGCAGGGGAGGGACTAACACCGGGGAGCTGTTTTTT
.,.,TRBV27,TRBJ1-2,CASSTLGEVRGYTF,TGTGCCAGCTCAACCCTCGGCGAGGTGAGGGGCTACACCTTC
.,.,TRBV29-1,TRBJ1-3,CSVPGTNQNTIYF,TGCAGCGTCCCCGGGACTAATCAGAACACCATATATTTT
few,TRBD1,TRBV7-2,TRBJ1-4,CASSSTGGEKLFF,TGTGCCAGCAGCTCCACAGGGGGTGAAAAACTGTTTTTT
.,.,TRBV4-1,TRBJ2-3,CASSQVVATLTDTQYF,TGCGCCAGCAGCCAAGTTGTAGCGACGTTGACAGATACGCAGTATTTT
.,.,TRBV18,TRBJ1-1,CASSPSRPKNTEAFF,TGTGCCAGCTCACCGAGCAGGCCTAAGAACACTGAAGCTTTCTTT
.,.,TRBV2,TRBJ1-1,CASSDLDIWNTEAFF,TGTGCCAGCAGTGACCTGGACATATGGAACACTGAAGCTTTCTTT
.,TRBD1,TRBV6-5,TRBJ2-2,CASSTGTVGTGELFF,TGTGCCAGCAGTACCGGGACAGTTGGCACCGGGGAGCTGTTTTTT
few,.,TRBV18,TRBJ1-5,CASSRSDSLPQHF,TGTGCCAGCTCACGATCGGACAGCCTGCCCCAGCATTTT
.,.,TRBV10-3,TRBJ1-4,CAISESMGANEKLFF,TGTGCCATCAGTGAGTCGATGGGGGCTAATGAAAAACTGTTTTTT
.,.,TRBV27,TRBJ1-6,CASRRVSYNSPLHF,TGTGCCAGCAGGCGCGTATCCTATAATTCACCCCTCCACTTT
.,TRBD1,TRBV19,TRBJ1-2,CASSTGQGAIGYTF,TGTGCCAGTAGTACGGGACAGGGGGCGATTGGCTACACCTTC
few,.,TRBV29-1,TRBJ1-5,CSVGGGRNQPQHF,TGCAGCGTTGGTGGGGGCAGGAATCAGCCCCAGCATTTT
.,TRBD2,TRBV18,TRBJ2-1,CASSPTSGRAGYNEQFF,TGTGCCAGCTCACCGACTAGCGGGAGGGCCGGGTACAATGAGCAGTTCTTC
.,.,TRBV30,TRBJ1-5,CAWSSKGTHSNQPQHF,TGTGCCTGGAGTAGCAAGGGGACCCATAGCAATCAGCCCCAGCATTTT
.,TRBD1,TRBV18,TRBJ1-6,CASSPLGQANSPLHF,TGTGCCAGCTCACCATTGGGACAGGCTAATTCACCCCTCCACTTT
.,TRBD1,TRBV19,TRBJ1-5,CASNRGQESQPQHF,TGTGCCAGTAACCGAGGACAGGAGAGCCAGCCCCAGCATTTT
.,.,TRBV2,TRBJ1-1,CASKSQKNTEAFF,TGTGCCAGCAAGTCACAGAAAAACACTGAAGCTTTCTTT
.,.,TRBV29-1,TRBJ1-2,CSVEKPGRGYGYTF,TGCAGCGTTGAGAAACCGGGGCGAGGCTATGGCTACACCTTC
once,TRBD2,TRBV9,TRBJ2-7,CASSPDISGDSYEQYF,TGTGCCAGCAGCCCAGACATAAGCGGGGATTCCTACGAGCAGTACTTC
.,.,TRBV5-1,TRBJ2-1,CASSWDAAGGNEQFF,TGCGCCAGCAGCTGGGACGCGGCGGGTGGAAATGAGCAGTTCTTC
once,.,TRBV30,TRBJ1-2,CAWSETGFGGYTF,TGTGCCTGGAGTGAAACAGGGTTCGGGGGCTACACCTTC
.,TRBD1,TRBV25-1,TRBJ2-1,CASSDGTGGNNEQFF,TGTGCCAGCAGTGATGGGACAGGGGGAAACAATGAGCAGTTCTTC
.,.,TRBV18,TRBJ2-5,CASSPSSQETQYF,TGTGCCAGCTCACCGTCAAGTCAAGAGACCCAGTACTTC
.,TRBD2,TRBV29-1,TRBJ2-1,CSVERGGTSGSNEQFF,TGCAGCGTCGAGAGGGGGGGAACTAGCGGCTCTAATGAGCAGTTCTTC
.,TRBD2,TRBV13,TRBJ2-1,CASSPRTSGSSYNEQFF,TGTGCCAGCAGCCCAAGGACTAGCGGGAGCTCCTACAATGAGCAGTTCTTC
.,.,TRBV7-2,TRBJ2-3,CASTVIALGTRGQYF,TGTGCCAGCACCGTAATAGCGCTCGGCACACGGGGGCAGTATTTT
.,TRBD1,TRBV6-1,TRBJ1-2,CASKKDRGRTYGYTF,TGTGCCAGCAAGAAGGACAGGGGGCGCACCTATGGCTACACCTTC
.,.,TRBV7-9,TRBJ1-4,CASSLEGTTNDKLFF,TGTGCCAGCAGCTTAGAAGGGACAACTAATGACAAACTGTTTTTT
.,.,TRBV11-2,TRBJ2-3,CASSLDRLTDTQYF,TGTGCCAGCAGCTTAGATCGCCTTACAGATACGCAGTATTTT
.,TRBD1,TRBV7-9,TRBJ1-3,CASGRDRGFSGNTIYF,TGTGCCAGCGGCCGGGACAGGGGGTTCTCTGGAAACACCATATATTTT
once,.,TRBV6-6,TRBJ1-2,CASRPVDYGYTF,TGTGCCAGCAGACCGGTTGACTATGGCTACACCTTC
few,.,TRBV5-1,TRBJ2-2,CASREAILVGELFF,TGCGCCAGCAGAGAGGCCATCCTTGTCGGGGAGCTGTTTTTT
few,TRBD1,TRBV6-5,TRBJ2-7,CASSDRGHYEQYF,TGTGCCAGCAGTGACAGGGGACACTACGAGCAGTACTTC
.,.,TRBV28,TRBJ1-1,CASSLHRVDEAFF,TGTGCCAGCAGTTTACACAGGGTGGATGAAGCTTTCTTT
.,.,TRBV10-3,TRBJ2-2,CAISDSGVVNTGELFF,TGTGCCATCAGTGACTCAGGGGTGGTGAACACCGGGGAGCTGTTTTTT
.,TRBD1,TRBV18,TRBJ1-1,CASSPQDRGNTEAFF,TGTGCCAGCTCACCCCAAGACAGGGGGAACACTGAAGCTTTCTTT
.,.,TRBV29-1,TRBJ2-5,CSVGWEVGTQYF,TGCAGCGTTGGGTGGGAAGTGGGGACCCAGTACTTC
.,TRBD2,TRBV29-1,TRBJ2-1,CSVEPRTSGYNEQFF,TGCAGCGTTGAACCTCGGACTAGCGGATACAATGAGCAGTTCTTC
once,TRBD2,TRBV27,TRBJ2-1,CASSNGLAGGGTLYNEQFF,TGTGCCAGCAGCAACGGACTAGCGGGAGGTGGGACCCTATACAATGAGCAGTTCTTC
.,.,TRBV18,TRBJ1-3,CASSPLKGPGNTIYF,TGTGCCAGCTCACCACTTAAGGGCCCTGGAAACACCATATATTTT
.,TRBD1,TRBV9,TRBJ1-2,CASSVTGQGGTGAYGYTF,TGTGCCAGCAGCGTAACAGGACAGGGTGGGACCGGGGCCTATGGCTACACCTTC
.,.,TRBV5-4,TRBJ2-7,CASSLAPGVYEQYF,TGTGCCAGCAGCTTGGCGCCGGGGGTTTACGAGCAGTACTTC